A selection of T cell receptor beta chains follows, all from one sample in a study of T cells in tuberculosis. The method was immunoSEQ multiplex PCR; TCRdb's version includes in-frame clones alone and lacks a portion of them. The repertoire holds 37,000 or so clones, with around 93% as singletons. Sequenced sample: PBMCs. Every receptor here comes from a donor aged 5 to 30 with latent tuberculosis or without tuberculosis infection. Some clones in this sample may be carry-over from other donors' samples. The CDR3 runs from the conserved cysteine through the conserved F or W. A D gene is named only where the DNA matches it firmly. Rows give clone size only sometimes, using once, few, many, or a class for an expanded clone.

TRBV5-1	NA	TRBJ2-3	NA	TGCGCCAGCAGCTTGGCGGCAGGAAGAAGCACAGATACGCAGTATTTT	CASSLAAGRSTDTQYF
TRBV9	once	TRBJ1-1	NA	TGTGCCAGCAGCGTAGGAACCCCGGGTTTCCAAGCTTTCTTT	CASSVGTPGFQAFF
TRBV11-3	NA	TRBJ2-2	TRBD1	TGTGCCAGCAGCGCCGGGACAGGGGGTTACACCGGGGAGCTGTTTTTT	CASSAGTGGYTGELFF
TRBV19	NA	TRBJ2-7	TRBD2	TGTGCCAGTAGTATTCGACGGGGGGGCCTAGGCGAGCAGTACTTC	CASSIRRGGLGEQYF
TRBV2	few	TRBJ2-1	NA	TGTGCCAGCAGTGACATGCTCCGGTCCCTCTCACACAATGAGCAGTTCTTC	CASSDMLRSLSHNEQFF
TRBV7-2	NA	TRBJ1-5	TRBD1	TGTGCCAGCAGCTTAATGGGGGGACAGAGTCAGCCCCAGCATTTT	CASSLMGGQSQPQHF
TRBV27	NA	TRBJ1-2	TRBD1	TGTGCCAGCAGTTTCCGGGACAGGGATTTCTATGGCTACACCTTC	CASSFRDRDFYGYTF
TRBV7-6	NA	TRBJ2-7	NA	TGTGCCAGCAGCTTAGCGCTAGGGGCCGCGTACGAGCAGTACTTC	CASSLALGAAYEQYF
TRBV10-3	NA	TRBJ1-5	NA	TGTGCCATCGCGGAGGGAAATCAGCCCCAGCATTTT	CAIAEGNQPQHF
TRBV2	NA	TRBJ1-1	NA	TGTGCCAGCAGTTTGAACAGGGATCTTAACTTAAACACTGAAGCTTTCTTT	CASSLNRDLNLNTEAFF
TRBV7-2	NA	TRBJ1-1	TRBD1	TGTGCCAGCACCCAGGGGGGACGTAAAACTGAAGCTTTCTTT	CASTQGGRKTEAFF
TRBV4-1	NA	TRBJ2-3	NA	TGCGCCAGCAGCCAACGGGCACGGACTAGCACAGATACGCAGTATTTT	CASSQRARTSTDTQYF
TRBV6-4	NA	TRBJ2-3	TRBD2	TGTGCCAGCAGTCGGACTGGGAGGGTAACAGATACGCAGTATTTT	CASSRTGRVTDTQYF
TRBV5-4	NA	TRBJ1-4	NA	TGTGCCAGCAGCTTTAGGTCAGGGGTCGTTGAAAAACTGTTTTTT	CASSFRSGVVEKLFF
TRBV7-9	NA	TRBJ2-6	NA	TGTGCCAGCAGCTTAGGGGCGACAGGTAATGACTCTGGGGCCAACGTCCTGACTTTC	CASSLGATGNDSGANVLTF
TRBV28	NA	TRBJ1-6	NA	TGTGCCATCTCTCAGCAGGGTCGTAGTGATTCACCCCTCCACTTT	CAISQQGRSDSPLHF
TRBV4-3	NA	TRBJ1-3	NA	TGCGCCAGCAGCCAAGATCTTGGCACCGCTTTCTCTGGAAACACCATATATTTT	CASSQDLGTAFSGNTIYF
TRBV11-2	NA	TRBJ1-4	NA	TGTGCCAGCAGCTTAGGGACACGGACAGTCAATGAAAAACTGTTTTTT	CASSLGTRTVNEKLFF
TRBV28	NA	TRBJ1-5	NA	TGTGCCAGCAGTTCCGGGGAGGTCGGACAGCCCCAGCATTTT	CASSSGEVGQPQHF
TRBV6-5	NA	TRBJ2-3	TRBD1	TGTGCCAGTCACAGGGGAAGCACAGATACGCAGTATTTT	CASHRGSTDTQYF
TRBV4-1	NA	TRBJ1-1	NA	TGCGCCAGCAGCCTCCAGGCCCTAAACACTGAAGCTTTCTTT	CASSLQALNTEAFF
TRBV19	NA	TRBJ2-3	NA	TGTGCCAGTAGGTCAGCGGCTAACACAGATACGCAGTATTTT	CASRSAANTDTQYF
TRBV7-8	NA	TRBJ2-5	NA	TGTGCCAGCAGCCATTCACACGAAAAAGAGACCCAGTACTTC	CASSHSHEKETQYF
TRBV6-5	NA	TRBJ2-2	NA	TGTGCCAGCAGTTACTCGATCGCGGTAACCGGGGAGCTGTTTTTT	CASSYSIAVTGELFF
TRBV5-6	NA	TRBJ2-1	NA	TGTGCCAGCAGCTTGTTTCGTAGTGAGCAGTTCTTC	CASSLFRSEQFF
TRBV6-6	NA	TRBJ2-2	TRBD1	TGTGCCAGCAGTCTCCGGACAGGGAGGTCCGGGGAGCTGTTTTTT	CASSLRTGRSGELFF
TRBV4-3	NA	TRBJ2-1	NA	TGCGCCAGCAGCCAAGATCCCCGGGATGGCGAGCAGTTCTTC	CASSQDPRDGEQFF
TRBV4-3	NA	TRBJ1-2	TRBD1	TGCGCCAGCAGCCAAGACAGGGGGCGAAACTATGGCTACACCTTC	CASSQDRGRNYGYTF
TRBV6-5	NA	TRBJ2-7	TRBD2	TGTGCCAGCAGTCCCGGGACTAGCGGGGTCTACGAGCAGTACTTC	CASSPGTSGVYEQYF
TRBV7-2	NA	TRBJ2-7	NA	TGTGCCAGCAGCTTAGTTAGCTCCTACGAGCAGTACTTC	CASSLVSSYEQYF
TRBV4-3	NA	TRBJ2-1	NA	TGCGCCAGCAGCCAAGGGCAAGGGGGGGGGCAGTTCTTC	CASSQGQGGGQFF
TRBV5-1	NA	TRBJ2-2	NA	TGCGCCAGCAGCTTGGTTGGGCAGAACACCGGGGAGCTGTTTTTT	CASSLVGQNTGELFF
TRBV4-2	few	TRBJ1-2	NA	TGTGCCAGCAGCCAAGATCGGGGAGGGGCAGGTGGCTACACCTTC	CASSQDRGGAGGYTF
TRBV14	NA	TRBJ1-5	NA	TGTGCCAGCAGCCTCACCAAGGGACTGTTCATTCATAGCAATCAGCCCCAGCATTTT	CASSLTKGLFIHSNQPQHF
TRBV21-1	NA	TRBJ1-2	NA	TGTGCCAGCAGCAACCCGACTGGTGGCTACACCTTC	CASSNPTGGYTF
TRBV2	NA	TRBJ1-4	TRBD1	TGTGCCAGCAGTTTACAGGGGACAGGGCATGAAAAACTGTTTTTT	CASSLQGTGHEKLFF
TRBV7-6	NA	TRBJ2-5	TRBD2	TGTGCCAGCAGCTTCGGACTAGCGGGGGCTCAAGAGACCCAGTACTTC	CASSFGLAGAQETQYF
TRBV5-4	NA	TRBJ1-2	TRBD1	TGTGCCAGCAGCCCCAAGGACAGGCCCTATGGCTACACCTTC	CASSPKDRPYGYTF
TRBV4-1	NA	TRBJ2-3	NA	TGCGCCAGCAGCCACCGACTAGTTACCTCCAACACAGATACGCAGTATTTT	CASSHRLVTSNTDTQYF
TRBV7-2	NA	TRBJ1-2	TRBD1	TGTGCCAGCAGCTTTCACAGGGGGAACATTGGCTACACCTTC	CASSFHRGNIGYTF
TRBV5-1	few	TRBJ1-6	TRBD1	TGCGCCAGCAGACACCGGGACAGTGGTTCACCCCTCCACTTT	CASRHRDSGSPLHF
TRBV6-1	NA	TRBJ2-7	TRBD1	TGTGCCAGCAGTGGGGTTGTCCAGGGGGCAGCCGAGCAGTACTTC	CASSGVVQGAAEQYF
TRBV6-5	NA	TRBJ1-2	NA	TGTGCCAGCAGTTACGGGCGGGGTTTAAGTGGCTACACCTTC	CASSYGRGLSGYTF
TRBV19	once	TRBJ2-6	TRBD1	TGTGCCAGTAGCCTACAAGACAGGGAGGCCAACGTCCTGACTTTC	CASSLQDREANVLTF
TRBV5-1	NA	TRBJ2-5	NA	TGCGCCAGCAGCTTGGCGCACGGTCTTCAAGAGACCCAGTACTTC	CASSLAHGLQETQYF
TRBV28	NA	TRBJ1-2	NA	TGTGCCAGCATGGGGGGGCCCGGCTACACCTTC	CASMGGPGYTF
TRBV25-1	NA	TRBJ2-7	TRBD2	TGTGCCAGCAGTGAATTAACTAGCGGGGACTACGAGCAGTACTTC	CASSELTSGDYEQYF
TRBV27	NA	TRBJ2-7	NA	TGTGCCAGCAGTTCGATCACAGGGATCCCCTACGAGCAGTACTTC	CASSSITGIPYEQYF
TRBV5-8	once	TRBJ1-2	NA	TGTGCCAGCAGCTCTCGCGGTGGCTACACCTTC	CASSSRGGYTF
TRBV10-1	NA	TRBJ1-1	NA	TGCGCCAGCAGTGAGTCTATGGCCCCTGGGGAGATCGGAGCTTTCTTT	CASSESMAPGEIGAFF
TRBV2	NA	TRBJ2-7	TRBD1	TGTGCCAGCAGTGATCTTGGGACAGGGGGCTACGAGCAGTACTTC	CASSDLGTGGYEQYF
TRBV7-6	once	TRBJ2-5	NA	TGTGCCAGCAGCTCAGGGGTTGAGACCCAGTACTTC	CASSSGVETQYF